This T cell receptor (beta chain) was captured in a study of spatial heterogeneity in lung cancer. Germline V gene lookup returns CDR1 SGHRS and CDR2 YFSETQ. The V end was cut by 5 bases, the J end by 4 bases, with 12 bases between. CDR3 length: 14 amino acids. Time point in this sample: sample taken at primary tumor resection. Frozen PBMC, nontumor lung or tumor provided whole RNA, which was sequenced unsorted. TCRdb reanalysed the 5' RACE reads using MiXCR and keeps one entry per CDR3 protein. The sample has about 95,000 distinct CDR3 sequences, about 9.4% seen once. This clonotype has ten or more counts.

Sequenced material: PBMCs, taken at surgery. This TCR came from a male donor with early-stage non-small cell lung cancer. The V gene is TRBV5-1, the J gene TRBJ2-2; D may match TRBD1 or TRBD2 (5 bases each). CDR3 bases: TGCGCCAGCAGACTAGGGCAGGGCACCGGGGAGCTGTTTTTT. It yields the protein CASRLGQGTGELFF. Full variable domain (missing parts from reference TRBV5-1 and TRBJ2-2): KAGVTQTPRYLIKTRGQQVTLSCSPISGHRSVSWYQQTPGQGLQFLFEYFSETQRNKGNFPGRFSGRQFSNSRSEMNVSTLELGDSALYLCASRLGQGTGELFFGEGSRLTVL.